This is a list of T cell receptor beta chains from one sample in a study of OX40 agonist ivuxolimab in advanced cancers. Produced via immunoSEQ multiplex PCR; TCRdb's table is partial and in-frame only. The data show 70,000 or so clones, approximately 82% seen once. This specimen consisted of CD4+ or CD8+ T cells sorted from blood, obtained in a trial of the OX40 agonist ivuxolimab. The receptors derive from an adult with an advanced solid tumor such as melanoma, head and neck, liver or kidney cancer. CDR3s leave out the opening cysteine and the closing phenylalanine or tryptophan. Fields, in order: V gene, CDR3 protein.

v_call: TRBV19
cdr3_aa: ASKDHKTYNQPQH

v_call: TRBV2
cdr3_aa: ASTEGGAEANEQF

v_call: TRBV27
cdr3_aa: ASSGPGLAGYNEQF

v_call: TRBV4-2
cdr3_aa: ASSPGAGTNTGELF

v_call: TRBV5-5
cdr3_aa: ASSSTGPYEQY

v_call: TRBV10-3
cdr3_aa: ATGTRNTDTQY

v_call: TRBV5-1
cdr3_aa: ASSLSGNEQF

v_call: TRBV4-2
cdr3_aa: ASSRPAGRGNEKLF

v_call: TRBV18
cdr3_aa: ASSPDPVGETQY

v_call: TRBV6-5
cdr3_aa: ASSYSTSGTIQEQF

v_call: TRBV7-3
cdr3_aa: ASSTSGPNTGELF

v_call: TRBV6-1
cdr3_aa: ASNGRPNQPQH

v_call: TRBV4-1
cdr3_aa: ASSQDSYRVREKLF

v_call: TRBV11-2
cdr3_aa: ASSSVANTEAF

v_call: TRBV5-1
cdr3_aa: ASSFIQGTEAF

v_call: TRBV5-1
cdr3_aa: ASSPQGDTGELF

v_call: TRBV29-1
cdr3_aa: SVEDYGTGRGYT

v_call: TRBV19
cdr3_aa: ASSPPKAAEKLF

v_call: TRBV18
cdr3_aa: ASSPPGQYSPLH

v_call: TRBV28
cdr3_aa: ASSLWARDNSPLH

v_call: TRBV9
cdr3_aa: ASSVLVTKKRWSTSSYNSPLH

v_call: TRBV2
cdr3_aa: ASSEFLSAEAF

v_call: TRBV9
cdr3_aa: ASSRGAVVETQY

v_call: TRBV6-6
cdr3_aa: ASSYGQGVQPQH

v_call: TRBV5-6
cdr3_aa: ASSLLYRGSEAF

v_call: TRBV19
cdr3_aa: ASRIRDTSTEAF

v_call: TRBV18
cdr3_aa: ASSPNRANTEAF

v_call: TRBV11-2
cdr3_aa: ASRRQGNLYEQY

v_call: TRBV5-8
cdr3_aa: ASSLQDNGWGEQY

v_call: TRBV9
cdr3_aa: ASTSRGQTTGELF

v_call: TRBV25-1
cdr3_aa: ASSESTYRGGYT

v_call: TRBV14
cdr3_aa: ASSQVVLGSETQY

v_call: TRBV7-2
cdr3_aa: ASSLYGGEQY

v_call: TRBV5-1
cdr3_aa: ASSQNIDEQY

v_call: TRBV7-6
cdr3_aa: ASSQTSGLNQPQH

v_call: TRBV11-3
cdr3_aa: ASSLAQNTGELF

v_call: TRBV5-1
cdr3_aa: ASSWGTSLPDTQY

v_call: TRBV7-9
cdr3_aa: ASTFREGTFYNEQF

v_call: TRBV2
cdr3_aa: ASMGVYLNYGYT

v_call: TRBV9
cdr3_aa: ASSTGTDSTDTQY

v_call: TRBV7-6
cdr3_aa: ASSTITGYTEAF

v_call: TRBV9
cdr3_aa: ASGSGGASTDTQY

v_call: TRBV7-2
cdr3_aa: ASSLVFNYGYT

v_call: TRBV5-1
cdr3_aa: ASSPGQGNTDTQY

v_call: TRBV14
cdr3_aa: ASSRDTQETQY

v_call: TRBV15
cdr3_aa: ATSKAGETGANVLT

v_call: TRBV7-2
cdr3_aa: ASSRSGESYYGYT

v_call: TRBV27
cdr3_aa: ASSLSVNTEAF

v_call: TRBV7-2
cdr3_aa: ASSLAAGVLQY

v_call: TRBV7-6
cdr3_aa: ASSRRRGDEKLF

v_call: TRBV18
cdr3_aa: ASSGTQEKPQH

v_call: TRBV4-3
cdr3_aa: ASSQEPGYGYT

v_call: TRBV7-8
cdr3_aa: ASSLGETGNVGGNTIY

v_call: TRBV7-2
cdr3_aa: ASSSPGGNYGYT

v_call: TRBV6-1
cdr3_aa: ASSLQAALYNEQF

v_call: TRBV6-5
cdr3_aa: ASSYSGQGPNTEAF

v_call: TRBV10-3
cdr3_aa: AIRDMTLQGTEAF